Included here is one TCR beta chain sequence, with context. Its antigen specificity is not known. No base quality values were provided; no much bigger clone lies one nucleotide off. No treatment had been received by any patient before thyroid surgery. Using T-cell receptor beta sequencing, the study looked back at clinical samples from patients collected from about 2011 to 2019. These data come from a study of metastatic and nonmetastatic thyroid tumors (dated by TCRdb to the early 2020s). Looking at the study overall: Repertoires from peripheral blood and from tumor or nodule tissue samples of malignant and benign thyroid patients were compared.

Paper-wide results and their limitations: In both blood and tumor samples, malignant tumors were reported to have significantly higher TCR beta diversity than benign nodules.

The CDR3 covers 16 residues, taking in both the cysteine and the phenylalanine. Here the CDR3 DNA is all that survives: 48 bases in frame from base 1. Relative to germline, V is 0 bases shorter and J is 6 bases shorter, with 18 bases between their ends. According to the germline V gene, CDR1 reads SGHRS and CDR2 reads YFSETQ. Libraries were constructed by PCR. The listed sequencing device is Illumina HiSeq 4000. The TCR beta-chain CDR3 region of each patient was profiled by high-throughput sequencing. For the original study's pipeline: CDR3 differences across clinicopathological groups were used to build a classifier for discriminating distant-metastatic papillary thyroid cancer patients. Repertoire diversity was assessed with the Shannon index, and tumor-blood repertoire similarity with the Morisita-Horn index. TCRdb took the public reads, trimmed them with fastp at Q25, ran MiXCR for clone calling and kept in-frame beta chains. The V and J calls here are based on TCRdb, not the publication. For this sample there are tens of thousands of clones; about 16% appear just once. Jointly, the top ten make up roughly 3.9% of the sample.

The chain couples TRBV5-1 to TRBJ1-2; the D gene is possibly TRBD1, with 5 bases matching. Sequenced: blood. This TCR derives from a female donor with papillary thyroid cancer or a benign thyroid nodule (not recorded which). Some clones in this sample may be carry-over from other donors' samples. CDR3 protein: CASSLDSYGGLNGYTF. The sequenced DNA is TGCGCCAGCAGCTTGGACTCCTACGGGGGTTTGAATGGCTACACCTTC.